These T cell receptor beta chains were read from a single sample in a study of post-analysis software for immune sequencing data. TCRdb used MiXCR to reprocess the PCR reads, holding one entry per CDR3 protein. In the table there are roughly 170,000 distinct CDR3 sequences, roughly 30% of which are singletons. Input material: blood. Every receptor here comes from a girl aged 10 to 17 with multiple sclerosis. The CDR3 runs from the conserved cysteine through the conserved F or W. The D gene is left open where the match is weak. The size field is filled for only some rows; it gives once, few, many or a size class.

cdr3_nt: TGTGCCAGCAGTTTAGCCGGTGGGGCCGAAAGCTCCTACGAGCAGTACTTC; cdr3_aa: CASSLAGGAESSYEQYF; d_call: .; v_call: TRBV28; clone_size: few; j_call: TRBJ2-7
cdr3_nt: TGTGCTAGCAGCTTATCTGGGACAGGGGCTCTAGGTGAGCAGTTCTTC; cdr3_aa: CASSLSGTGALGEQFF; d_call: TRBD1; v_call: TRBV7-7; clone_size: many; j_call: TRBJ2-1
cdr3_nt: TGCAGCGGTGTGCCGGGACAGGGTACTGAAGCTTTCTTT; cdr3_aa: CSGVPGQGTEAFF; d_call: TRBD1; v_call: TRBV29-1; clone_size: few; j_call: TRBJ1-1
cdr3_nt: TGTGCCAGCAGCCAAGGGGCGGGAACTGAAGCTTTCTTT; cdr3_aa: CASSQGAGTEAFF; d_call: .; v_call: TRBV3-1; clone_size: .; j_call: TRBJ1-1
cdr3_nt: TGTGCCAGCAGCGGGCAGCAAGAGACCCAGTACTTC; cdr3_aa: CASSGQQETQYF; d_call: .; v_call: TRBV6-6; clone_size: .; j_call: TRBJ2-5
cdr3_nt: TGTGCCAGCAGCGTAGACGTAGCGGGAGAGTCAGATACGCGGTATTTT; cdr3_aa: CASSVDVAGESDTRYF; d_call: TRBD2; v_call: TRBV9; clone_size: .; j_call: TRBJ2-3
cdr3_nt: TGTGCCATCAGCCCTTTCTATGGCTACACCTTC; cdr3_aa: CAISPFYGYTF; d_call: .; v_call: TRBV10-3; clone_size: few; j_call: TRBJ1-2
cdr3_nt: TGTGCCAGCAGCTTAACCGGCCGCCGATTAGCGGGAGAGTACAATGAGCAGTTCTTC; cdr3_aa: CASSLTGRRLAGEYNEQFF; d_call: TRBD2; v_call: TRBV7-3; clone_size: .; j_call: TRBJ2-1
cdr3_nt: TGTGCCAGCAGTGAATGGGGTGTGGAGACCCAGTACTTC; cdr3_aa: CASSEWGVETQYF; d_call: .; v_call: TRBV2; clone_size: many; j_call: TRBJ2-5
cdr3_nt: TGTGCCAGCAGTTACAGAGGTGGACCTAATGAAAAACTGTTTTTT; cdr3_aa: CASSYRGGPNEKLFF; d_call: .; v_call: TRBV6-5; clone_size: .; j_call: TRBJ1-4
cdr3_nt: TGTGCCAGCAGCTTTACAGATTACGAGCAGTACTTC; cdr3_aa: CASSFTDYEQYF; d_call: .; v_call: TRBV7-2; clone_size: .; j_call: TRBJ2-7
cdr3_nt: TGCGCCAGCAGCCAAGGGAACTCGCTTTACGAGCAGTACTTC; cdr3_aa: CASSQGNSLYEQYF; d_call: .; v_call: TRBV4-1; clone_size: few; j_call: TRBJ2-7
cdr3_nt: TGTGCCAGCAGCCCCAGTGGGGGGATGAACACTGAAGCTTTCTTT; cdr3_aa: CASSPSGGMNTEAFF; d_call: .; v_call: TRBV7-9; clone_size: .; j_call: TRBJ1-1
cdr3_nt: TGTGCCAGCAGTTTATCAGCAGGGGTGATGGATGAGCAGTTCTTC; cdr3_aa: CASSLSAGVMDEQFF; d_call: .; v_call: TRBV27; clone_size: many; j_call: TRBJ2-1
cdr3_nt: TGTGCCAGCAGCGTAGCCTGGGGGGAAGGCACAGATACGCAGTATTTT; cdr3_aa: CASSVAWGEGTDTQYF; d_call: .; v_call: TRBV7-9; clone_size: few; j_call: TRBJ2-3
cdr3_nt: TGTGCCAGCAGCCTTACTGCTAGCGGGTGGGGGGAGCAGTACTTC; cdr3_aa: CASSLTASGWGEQYF; d_call: TRBD2; v_call: TRBV7-2; clone_size: many; j_call: TRBJ2-7
cdr3_nt: TGCAGTGCTCAGGGACCAGTCACAGATACGCAGTATTTT; cdr3_aa: CSAQGPVTDTQYF; d_call: .; v_call: TRBV20-1; clone_size: many; j_call: TRBJ2-3
cdr3_nt: TGCAGCGTCGGGACAGGAGTAACTAATGAAAAACTGTTTTTT; cdr3_aa: CSVGTGVTNEKLFF; d_call: TRBD1; v_call: TRBV29-1; clone_size: few; j_call: TRBJ1-4
cdr3_nt: TGCAGTGCTAGAGCCCCGGGACAGTTGGGCAATGAGCAGTTCTTC; cdr3_aa: CSARAPGQLGNEQFF; d_call: TRBD1; v_call: TRBV20-1; clone_size: few; j_call: TRBJ2-1
cdr3_nt: TGCGCCAGCAGCCAAGAGGTTTCTGTGTACAACTATGGCTACACCTTC; cdr3_aa: CASSQEVSVYNYGYTF; d_call: .; v_call: TRBV4-1; clone_size: many; j_call: TRBJ1-2
cdr3_nt: TGCGCCACCGAGGGGCCCAAGAATGAGCAGTTCTTC; cdr3_aa: CATEGPKNEQFF; d_call: .; v_call: TRBV4-1; clone_size: many; j_call: TRBJ2-1